Described below is a single T cell receptor beta chain sequence and its context. Researchers ran the PCR with 60 Vbeta and 13 Jbeta primers. Assay used: immunoSEQ multiplex PCR; TCRdb lists only in-frame clones, some missing. This repertoire includes about 130,000 clones. Trimming at V came to 6 bases and at J to 8 bases, leaving 18 bases not matched to a gene. Per the germline V gene, CDR1 is SGHVS and CDR2 is FNYEAQ. This CDR3 contains 17 residues. This record belongs to a study of cytomegalovirus exposure and HLA in healthy donors. V and J are TRBV7-6 and TRBJ1-4, with TRBD1 identical over 7 bases. Sequencing was done on a sample of PBMCs. This sequence was found in a man aged 30-40 years in good health and CMV-seronegative. The CDR3 bases are TGTGCCAGCAGTCCTTTCTCGGGGACAGAGGAAGGCGAAAAACTGTTTTTT. It codes for CASSPFSGTEEGEKLFF.